One and the same sample provided the 28 T cell receptor beta chains below, sequenced in a study of ipilimumab plus nivolumab after autologous stem cell transplantation. Clones were sequenced by immunoSEQ multiplex PCR, and TCRdb holds only the in-frame ones, with some missing. The table records tens of thousands of clones, 65% to 85% of them present only once. Sequenced material: PBMCs, taken in a trial of ipilimumab plus nivolumab as post-transplant consolidation. These receptors all come from a male donor with diffuse large B-cell lymphoma.

CDR3 loop: CASSFGLRGKNIQYF. The CDR3 nucleotides read TGTGCCAGCAGCTTTGGTCTGCGGGGCAAAAACATTCAGTACTTC. This chain uses TRBV7-8 with TRBJ2-4; D possibly corresponds to TRBD2 (6 bases). Germline loops: CDR1 SGHVS, CDR2 FQNEAQ. V was cut by 3 bases and J by 3 bases, with 12 bases left in between. This CDR3 has 15 residues.

This sequence joins TRBV19 and TRBJ1-5; the D is unclear. Looked up from germline, CDR1 is LNHDA and CDR2 is SQIVND (reference sequence). The CDR3 has 15 amino acids. The germline V and J ends were trimmed by 0 bases and 0 bases, with 6 bases remaining between them. CDR3 sequence: CASSIEHTSNQPQHF. CDR3 nucleotide sequence: TGTGCCAGTAGTATAGAACACACTAGCAATCAGCCCCAGCATTTT.

This chain connects TRBV2 to TRBJ2-5, with no clear D. Germline CDR1 SNHLY, CDR2 FYNNEI. Trimming removed 4 bases from V and 11 bases from J, with 20 bases in between. This CDR3 is 14 amino acids long. CDR3 protein: CASSADVGLALQYF. DNA of the CDR3: TGTGCCAGCAGTGCTGACGTGGGCCTGGCGTTACAGTACTTC.

The chain recombines TRBV5-1 with TRBJ1-1; D is unresolved. Germline lookup yields CDR1 SGHRS and CDR2 YFSETQ. The CDR3 spans 16 residues. Trimming removed 1 base at V and 3 bases at J, with 16 bases between. CDR3 nucleotide sequence: TGCGCCAGCAGCTTGAGGAGGGCCGGGCGTGACACTGAAGCTTTCTTT. Encoded protein: CASSLRRAGRDTEAFF.

V and J are TRBV6-5 and TRBJ2-7; D is unresolved. With 4 bases removed from V and 3 bases from J, the gap between germline ends came to 19 bases. The germline CDR1 and CDR2 sequences are MNHEY and SVGAGI. The CDR3 runs to 16 residues. CDR3 in amino acids: CASSFRPATDGYEQYF. The CDR3 coding sequence is TGTGCCAGCAGTTTCAGGCCAGCCACAGACGGCTACGAGCAGTACTTC.

This clone was seen once. The CDR3 DNA is TGTGCCAGCAGTGAAGGAGGGGCAGGGGGTGTTTTAAGGCCCCAGCATTTT. Its protein product is CASSEGGAGGVLRPQHF. The chain carries TRBV6-1 and TRBJ1-5; 7 positions agree with TRBD1. V was pared by 1 base and J by 9 bases, with 15 bases of the junction left unmatched. Per the germline V gene, CDR1 is MNHNS and CDR2 is SASEGT. The CDR3 loop spans 17 amino acids.

This chain uses TRBV7-8 with TRBJ2-5, with no clear D. Germline CDR1 reads SGHVS; CDR2 reads FQNEAQ. The CDR3 is 13 amino acids. Trimming removed 1 base from V and 2 bases from J, with 5 bases in between. CDR3 coding DNA: TGTGCCAGCAGCTTAGGCGGACAAGAGACCCAGTACTTC. Its protein product is CASSLGGQETQYF. The variable domain in full, completed from reference TRBV7-8 and TRBJ2-5, reads GAGVSQSPRYKVAKRGQDVALRCDPISGHVSLFWYQQALGQGPEFLTYFQNEAQLDKSGLPSDRFFAERPEGSVSTLKIQRTQQEDSAVYLCASSLGGQETQYFGPGTRLLVL.

Concerning this clone itself: The same CDR3 also results from other DNA sequences found in this sample. The CDR3 is CASAVNQGHYGYTF. The CDR3 DNA is TGTGCCAGCGCAGTAAATCAGGGGCACTATGGCTACACCTTC. The chain couples TRBV9 to TRBJ1-2; TRBD1 might be the D (6 bases). V gave up 7 bases and J gave up 3 bases, with 16 bases separating them. The CDR3 spans 14 residues. CDR1 SGDLS and CDR2 YYNGEE come from the germline V gene.

The chain links TRBV7-2 to TRBJ1-2; D is unresolved. Trimming took 1 base from V and 8 from J, leaving 11 bases between them. Germline CDR1 is SGHTA and CDR2 is FQGNSA. This CDR3 spans 13 amino acids. CDR3: CASSLEGRKGYTF. Written as DNA, the CDR3 is TGTGCCAGCAGCTTAGAGGGCAGAAAAGGCTACACCTTC.

V is TRBV6-5 and J is TRBJ1-1; no definite D call. Germline V gives CDR1 MNHEY, CDR2 SVGAGI. The CDR3 length is 12 residues. The ends were cut back, 8 bases at V and 7 bases at J, with 14 bases in the middle. CDR3 sequence: CASARGFNEAFF. The CDR3 nucleotides are TGTGCCAGCGCCAGAGGTTTCAATGAAGCTTTCTTT.

This clone is medium-sized (0.01 to 0.1%) within its sample. J is TRBJ2-7 and V is TRBV4-2; a possible D gene is TRBD2 (7 bases). V was pared by 2 bases and J by 2 bases, with 13 bases between. The CDR3 spans 15 residues. Germline CDR1 reads LGHNA; CDR2 reads YNFKEQ. The CDR3 DNA is TGTGCCAGCAGCCAATCGGCGGGGGACACCTACGAGCAGTACTTC. Its protein is CASSQSAGDTYEQYF.

This clone has only one observation. This chain joins TRBV6-5 and TRBJ1-4, with 8 bases fitting TRBD1. V lost 5 bases and J lost 2; bases outside the gene matches: 4. Germline V gene lookup returns CDR1 MNHEY and CDR2 SVGAGI. CDR3 length equals 15 residues. The CDR3 DNA follows: TGTGCCAGCAGTAGAACAGGGGGTACTAATGAAAAACTGTTTTTT. Its translation: CASSRTGGTNEKLFF.

The chain couples TRBV6-6 to TRBJ1-5; D not certain. V was cut by 0 bases and J by 0 bases, with 6 bases left in between. Per the germline V gene, CDR1 is MNHNY and CDR2 is SVGAGI (reference sequence). The CDR3 runs to 15 residues. CDR3 loop: CASSYSGTSNQPQHF. The CDR3 DNA reads TGTGCCAGCAGTTACTCCGGAACTAGCAATCAGCCCCAGCATTTT.

V and J are TRBV2 and TRBJ1-2; possibly TRBD1 for D (5 bases). The germline V gene has CDR1 SNHLY and CDR2 FYNNEI. The CDR3 sequence is 12 residues long. V lost 3 bases, J lost 8 bases, and 10 bases lay in between. For the CDR3, the DNA is TGTGCCAGCAGTGAGGGGGTTGTAGGCTACACCTTC. Amino acids: CASSEGVVGYTF.

CDR3 amino acids: CASSQGWTSSYEQYF. The CDR3 DNA is TGTGCCAGCAGCCAAGGCTGGACTAGTTCCTACGAGCAGTACTTC. The rearrangement joins TRBV14 to TRBJ2-7, with 7 bases fitting TRBD2. V was pared by 1 base and J by 1 base, with 4 bases of the junction left unmatched. The germline gives CDR1 SGHDN, CDR2 FVKESK. This CDR3 contains 15 residues.

The rearrangement links TRBV13 to TRBJ2-5; tentatively, D is TRBD1 or TRBD2 (5 bases each). Trimming took 8 bases from V and 0 from J, leaving 7 bases between them. The germline CDR1 and CDR2 sequences are PRHDT and FYEKMQ (reference sequence). The CDR3 extends over 12 amino acids. CDR3 residues: CASGTYQETQYF. CDR3 coding DNA: TGTGCCAGCGGGACCTACCAAGAGACCCAGTACTTC.

Here the CDR3 DNA reads TGTGCCAGCAGTTATTTCGGAGGTGCCCAGTACTTC. Its translation: CASSYFGGAQYF. The chain uses TRBV6-5 and TRBJ2-5, with a weak D call TRBD2 (5 bases). The germline V gene has CDR1 MNHEY and CDR2 SVGAGI. The CDR3 is 12 amino acids. V was clipped by 3 bases and J by 9 bases, with 11 bases between them.

This sequence joins TRBV15 and TRBJ1-2; D remains unclear. In germline, CDR1 is LNHNV, CDR2 YYDKDF (reference sequence). V gave up 4 bases and J gave up 1 base, with 4 bases separating them. The CDR3 has 12 amino acids. CDR3 protein: CATSTSNYGYTF. The CDR3 bases are TGTGCCACCAGCACCAGTAACTATGGCTACACCTTC.

Remarks on this clone: At one boundary the junction diverges from the germline segment, which might be a read error. The chain links TRBV19 to TRBJ1-5; tentative D call: TRBD1 (5 bases). Germline CDR1 is LNHDA and CDR2 is SQIVND (reference sequence). The CDR3 is made up of 14 amino acids. CDR3 DNA: TGTGCCAGTAGTCCCCGGAGGGGAGGTCAGCCCCGGCATTTT. It yields the protein CASSPRRGGQPRHF. The variable domain in full, completed from reference TRBV19 and TRBJ1-5, reads DGGITQSPKYLFRKEGQNVTLSCEQNLNHDAMYWYRQDPGQGLRLIYYSQIVNDFQKGDIAEGYSVSREKKESFPLTVTSAQKNPTAFYLCASSPRRGGQPRHFGDGTRLSIL.

V and J are TRBV28 and TRBJ1-4, with D possibly matching TRBD1 (5 bases). The germline gives CDR1 MDHEN, CDR2 SYDVKM. This CDR3 has 15 residues. V was pared by 3 bases and J by 7 bases, with 15 bases between. The CDR3 region has the DNA TGTGCCAGCAGTTTGGCCAGGGAAAACGGTGAAAAACTGTTTTTT. The encoded protein is CASSLARENGEKLFF. Variable domain in full (rest from reference TRBV28 and TRBJ1-4): DVKVTQSSRYLVKRTGEKVFLECVQDMDHENMFWYRQDPGLGLRLIYFSYDVKMKEKGDIPEGYSVSREKKERFSLILESASTNQTSMYLCASSLARENGEKLFFGSGTQLSVL.

This chain joins TRBV5-4 and TRBJ2-3, with a weak D call TRBD1 (5 bases). The CDR3 has 14 amino acids. Trimming removed 0 bases at V and 8 bases at J, with 13 bases between. CDR1 is SGHNT, CDR2 YYREEE, per germline (reference sequence). CDR3 sequence (DNA): TGTGCCAGCAGCTTGGAGTTTCAGGGTGGTACGCAGTATTTT. As protein: CASSLEFQGGTQYF.

V and J are TRBV2 and TRBJ2-5; D is unclear. The CDR3 length is 12 residues. Trimming left V 6 bases short and J 5 bases short, with 10 bases between. The V gene's germline CDR1 is SNHLY and CDR2 FYNNEI. In nucleotides, the CDR3 is TGTGCCAGCAGCCCCGGGTTGGAGACCCAGTACTTC. Its translation is CASSPGLETQYF.

The rearrangement links TRBV6-5 to TRBJ2-7; D may be TRBD2 (6 bases). Trimming shortened V by 6 bases and J by 6 bases, and 12 bases separated the two germline ends. Germline V gives CDR1 MNHEY, CDR2 SVGAGI. This CDR3 is built from 12 residues. This CDR3 is CASREGYGEQYF. CDR3 bases: TGTGCCAGCAGGGAGGGGTATGGCGAGCAGTACTTC.

The chain employs TRBV4-2 and TRBJ1-1; D call uncertain. Trimming took off 3 bases at V and 4 bases at J, with 9 bases between the two ends. The CDR3 is 13 residues long. CDR1 and CDR2 (germline): LGHNA, YNFKEQ. CDR3 amino acids: CASSQARATEAFF. CDR3 nucleotide sequence: TGTGCCAGCAGCCAGGCCCGGGCCACTGAAGCTTTCTTT.

This chain links TRBV6-5 with TRBJ1-1; perhaps TRBD1 as D (5 bases). Trimming cost V 2 bases and J 1 base, with 5 bases left between them. This CDR3 is built from 13 residues. Germline V gives CDR1 MNHEY, CDR2 SVGAGI. CDR3 amino acids: CASSYGQNTEAFF. Here the CDR3 DNA reads TGTGCCAGCAGTTACGGACAGAACACTGAAGCTTTCTTT.

This sequence joins TRBV6-1 and TRBJ1-6; no clear D. V was cut by 7 bases and J by 5 bases, with 9 bases left in between. There are 13 residues in the CDR3. Germline lookup yields CDR1 MNHNS and CDR2 SASEGT. The CDR3 coding sequence is TGTGCCAGCAACCCGGGGAATAATTCACCCCTCCACTTT. It yields the protein CASNPGNNSPLHF.

This sequence joins TRBV7-9 and TRBJ1-1; possible D gene TRBD1, 5 bases. This CDR3 is built from 13 residues. Germline CDR1 is SEHNR and CDR2 is FQNEAQ (reference sequence). V was cut by 1 base and J by 7 bases, with 10 bases left in between. The CDR3 is CASSLGRGDEAFF. Here the CDR3 DNA reads TGTGCCAGCAGCTTAGGCCGAGGGGATGAAGCTTTCTTT.

The chain couples TRBV5-6 to TRBJ1-4; 7 bases line up with TRBD1. The V and J ends lost 2 bases and 8 bases, in that order; junction bases with no gene match: 6. The germline CDR1 and CDR2 sequences are SGHDT and YYEEEE. The CDR3 loop spans 14 amino acids. For the CDR3, the DNA is TGTGCCAGCAGCTTCCGACAGGGTGGGGAAAAACTGTTTTTT. Protein sequence: CASSFRQGGEKLFF. The whole variable domain, filled in from reference TRBV5-6 and TRBJ1-4, reads DAGVTQSPTHLIKTRGQQVTLRCSPKSGHDTVSWYQQALGQGPQFIFQYYEEEERQRGNFPDRFSGHQFPNYSSELNVNALLLGDSALYLCASSFRQGGEKLFFGSGTQLSVL.